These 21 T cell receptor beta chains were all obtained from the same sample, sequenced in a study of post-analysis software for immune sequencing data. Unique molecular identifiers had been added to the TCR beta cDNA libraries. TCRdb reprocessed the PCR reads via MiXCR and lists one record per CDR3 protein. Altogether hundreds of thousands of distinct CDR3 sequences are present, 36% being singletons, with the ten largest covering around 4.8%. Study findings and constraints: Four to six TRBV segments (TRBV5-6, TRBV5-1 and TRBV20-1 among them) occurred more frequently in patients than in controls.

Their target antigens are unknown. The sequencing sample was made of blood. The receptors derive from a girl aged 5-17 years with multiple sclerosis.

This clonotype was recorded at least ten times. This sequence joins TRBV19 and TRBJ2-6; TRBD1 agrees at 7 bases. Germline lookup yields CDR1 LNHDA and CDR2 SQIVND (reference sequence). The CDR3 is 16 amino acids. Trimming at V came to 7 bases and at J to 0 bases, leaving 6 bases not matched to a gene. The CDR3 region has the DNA TGTGCCAGTAAGGACAGGAGGAGCTCTGGGGCCAACGTCCTGACTTTC. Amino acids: CASKDRRSSGANVLTF.

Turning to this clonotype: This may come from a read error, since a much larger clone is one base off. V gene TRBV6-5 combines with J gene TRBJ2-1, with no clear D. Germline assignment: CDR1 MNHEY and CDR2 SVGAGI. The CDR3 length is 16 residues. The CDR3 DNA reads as TGTGCCAACAGTTTGACCACACTTGCTTCCTACAATGAGCAGTTCTTC. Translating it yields CANSLTTLASYNEQFF.

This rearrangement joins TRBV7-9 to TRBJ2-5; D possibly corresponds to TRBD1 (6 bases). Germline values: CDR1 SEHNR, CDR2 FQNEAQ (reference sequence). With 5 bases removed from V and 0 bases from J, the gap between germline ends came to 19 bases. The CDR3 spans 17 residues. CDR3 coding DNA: TGTGCCAGCAGCCCCCCAGGTCTCGGACAGCACCAAGAGACCCAGTACTTC. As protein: CASSPPGLGQHQETQYF.

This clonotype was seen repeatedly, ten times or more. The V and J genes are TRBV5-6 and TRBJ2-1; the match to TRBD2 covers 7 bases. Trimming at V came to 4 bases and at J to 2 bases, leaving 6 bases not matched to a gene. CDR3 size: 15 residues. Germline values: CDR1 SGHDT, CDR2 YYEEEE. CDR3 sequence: CASSPTLAAYNEQFF. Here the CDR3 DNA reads TGTGCCAGCAGCCCCACGCTAGCGGCCTACAATGAGCAGTTCTTC. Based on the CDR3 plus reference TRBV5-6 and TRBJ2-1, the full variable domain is DAGVTQSPTHLIKTRGQQVTLRCSPKSGHDTVSWYQQALGQGPQFIFQYYEEEERQRGNFPDRFSGHQFPNYSSELNVNALLLGDSALYLCASSPTLAAYNEQFFGPGTRLTVL.

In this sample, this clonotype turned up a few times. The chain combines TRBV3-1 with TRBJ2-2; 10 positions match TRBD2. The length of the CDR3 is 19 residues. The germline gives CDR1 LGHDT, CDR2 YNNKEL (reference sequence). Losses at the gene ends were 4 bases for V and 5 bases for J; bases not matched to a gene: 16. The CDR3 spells CASSPRGGAGGPWTGELFF. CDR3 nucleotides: TGTGCCAGCAGCCCCCGCGGGGGAGCGGGGGGGCCTTGGACCGGGGAGCTGTTTTTT.

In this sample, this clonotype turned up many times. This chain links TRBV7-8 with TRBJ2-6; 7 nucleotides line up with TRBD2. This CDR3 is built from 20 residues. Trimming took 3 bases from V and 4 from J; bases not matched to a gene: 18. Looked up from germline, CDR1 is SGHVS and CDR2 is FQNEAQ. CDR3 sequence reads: CASSLGLFLAHLEGANVLTF. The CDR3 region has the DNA TGTGCCAGCAGCTTGGGACTATTTTTAGCCCATCTAGAAGGGGCCAACGTCCTGACTTTC.

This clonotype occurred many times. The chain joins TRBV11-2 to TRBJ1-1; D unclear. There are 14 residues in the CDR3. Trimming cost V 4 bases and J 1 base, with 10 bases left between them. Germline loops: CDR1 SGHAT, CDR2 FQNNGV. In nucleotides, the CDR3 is TGTGCCAGCAGCTCCGCGCTGGAGAACACTGAAGCTTTCTTT. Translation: CASSSALENTEAFF.

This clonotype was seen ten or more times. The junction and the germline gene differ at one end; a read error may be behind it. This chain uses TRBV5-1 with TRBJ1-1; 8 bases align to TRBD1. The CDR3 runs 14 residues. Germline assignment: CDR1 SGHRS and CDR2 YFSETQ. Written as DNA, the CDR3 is TGTGCCAGTAGTCCGGGGACAGGGAACACTGAAGCTTTCTTT. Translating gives CASSPGTGNTEAFF.

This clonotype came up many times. As DNA, the CDR3 is TGTGCCAGCAGCGGGGAGACAGGTCGAGGTTTTTACAATGAGCAGTTCTTC. As protein: CASSGETGRGFYNEQFF. The chain carries TRBV9 and TRBJ2-1, with a tentative D call TRBD1 (6 bases). This CDR3 is 17 amino acids long. The V gene's germline CDR1 is SGDLS and CDR2 YYNGEE. The ends were cut back, 3 bases at V and 4 bases at J, with 20 bases in the middle.

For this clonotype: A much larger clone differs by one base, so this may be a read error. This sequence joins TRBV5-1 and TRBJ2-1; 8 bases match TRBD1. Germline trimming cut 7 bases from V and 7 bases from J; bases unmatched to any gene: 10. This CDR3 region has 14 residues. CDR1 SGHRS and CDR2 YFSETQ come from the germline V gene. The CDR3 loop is CASRSLQGGNEQFF. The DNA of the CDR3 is TGCGCCAGCCGATCGCTACAGGGGGGAAATGAGCAGTTCTTC.

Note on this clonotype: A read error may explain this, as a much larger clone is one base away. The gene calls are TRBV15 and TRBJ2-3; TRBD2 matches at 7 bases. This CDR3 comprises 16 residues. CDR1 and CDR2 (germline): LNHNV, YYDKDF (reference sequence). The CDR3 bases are TGTGTCACCAGCAGGGAAACTAGCGTGGGCACAGATACGCAGTATTTT. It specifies CVTSRETSVGTDTQYF.

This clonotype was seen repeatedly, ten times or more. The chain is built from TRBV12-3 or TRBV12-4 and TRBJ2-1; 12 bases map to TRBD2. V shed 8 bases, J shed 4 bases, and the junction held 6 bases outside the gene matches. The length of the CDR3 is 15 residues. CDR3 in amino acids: CASRIGLAGYNEQFF. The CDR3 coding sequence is TGTGCCAGCCGGATTGGACTAGCGGGATACAATGAGCAGTTCTTC.

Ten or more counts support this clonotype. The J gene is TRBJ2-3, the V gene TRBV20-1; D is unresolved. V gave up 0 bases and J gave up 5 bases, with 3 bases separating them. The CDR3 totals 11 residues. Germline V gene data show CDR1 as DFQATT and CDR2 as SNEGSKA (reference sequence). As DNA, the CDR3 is TGCAGTGCTAGAGAGGGAGATACGCAGTATTTT. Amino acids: CSAREGDTQYF.

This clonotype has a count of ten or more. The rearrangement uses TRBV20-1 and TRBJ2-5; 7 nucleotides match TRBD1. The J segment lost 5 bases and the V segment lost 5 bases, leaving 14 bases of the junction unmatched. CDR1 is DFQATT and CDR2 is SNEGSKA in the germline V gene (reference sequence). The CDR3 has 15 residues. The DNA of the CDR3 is TGCAGTGCTGGGCGCCCAGAGGGGACAGCGGAGACCCAGTACTTC. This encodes CSAGRPEGTAETQYF.

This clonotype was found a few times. CDR3 region: CSARDFAGTYEQYF. The CDR3 DNA sequence: TGCAGTGCTAGAGATTTCGCAGGTACCTACGAGCAGTACTTC. This sequence joins TRBV20-1 and TRBJ2-7; D call uncertain. Germline CDR1 reads DFQATT; CDR2 reads SNEGSKA (reference sequence). V lost 0 bases, J lost 2 bases, and 11 bases lay in between. CDR3 length equals 14 residues.

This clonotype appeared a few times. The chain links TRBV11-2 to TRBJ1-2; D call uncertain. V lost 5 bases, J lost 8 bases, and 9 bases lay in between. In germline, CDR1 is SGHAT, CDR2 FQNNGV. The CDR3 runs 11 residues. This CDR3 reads CASSLHYGYTF. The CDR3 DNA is TGTGCCAGCAGCCTCCATTACGGCTACACCTTC.

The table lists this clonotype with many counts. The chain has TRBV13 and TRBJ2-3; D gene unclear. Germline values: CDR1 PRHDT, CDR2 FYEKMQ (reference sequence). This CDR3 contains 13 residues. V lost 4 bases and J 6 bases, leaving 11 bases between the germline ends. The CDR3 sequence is CASSSQSRDTQYF. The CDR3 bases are TGTGCCAGCAGCTCACAGAGTAGGGATACGCAGTATTTT.

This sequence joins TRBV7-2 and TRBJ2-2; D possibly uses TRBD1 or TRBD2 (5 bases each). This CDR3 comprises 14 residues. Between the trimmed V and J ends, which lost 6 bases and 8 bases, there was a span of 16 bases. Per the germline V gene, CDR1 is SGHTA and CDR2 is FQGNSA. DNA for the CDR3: TGTGCCAGCAGTTCGGGAATAGCAGGGGGGGAGCTGTTTTTT. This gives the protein CASSSGIAGGELFF.

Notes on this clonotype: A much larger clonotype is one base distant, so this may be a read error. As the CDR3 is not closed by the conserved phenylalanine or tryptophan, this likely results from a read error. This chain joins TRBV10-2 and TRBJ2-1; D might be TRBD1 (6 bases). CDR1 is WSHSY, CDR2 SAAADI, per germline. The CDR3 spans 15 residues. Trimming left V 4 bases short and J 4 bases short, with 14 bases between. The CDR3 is CASSGQDLTYNEQFC. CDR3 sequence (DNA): TGCGCCAGCAGTGGACAGGACCTCACGTACAATGAGCAGTTCTGC.

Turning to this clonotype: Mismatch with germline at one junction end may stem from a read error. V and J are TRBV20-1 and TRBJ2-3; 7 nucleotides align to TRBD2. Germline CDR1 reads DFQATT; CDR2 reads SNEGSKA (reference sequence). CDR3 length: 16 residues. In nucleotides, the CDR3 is TGTATTGCTTCGCCCCTCGGCGGGGGTAGCGGAGATACGCAGTATTTT. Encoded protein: CIASPLGGGSGDTQYF.

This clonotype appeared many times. Written as DNA, the CDR3 is TGTGCCAGCATACCGGGGGGCCGATCTCACAATGAGCAGTTCTTC. Translating gives CASIPGGRSHNEQFF. The chain carries TRBV6-1 and TRBJ2-1, with D possibly matching TRBD2 (7 bases). V lost 7 bases, J lost 5 bases, and 18 bases lay in between. The germline CDR1 and CDR2 sequences are MNHNS and SASEGT. There are 15 residues in the CDR3.